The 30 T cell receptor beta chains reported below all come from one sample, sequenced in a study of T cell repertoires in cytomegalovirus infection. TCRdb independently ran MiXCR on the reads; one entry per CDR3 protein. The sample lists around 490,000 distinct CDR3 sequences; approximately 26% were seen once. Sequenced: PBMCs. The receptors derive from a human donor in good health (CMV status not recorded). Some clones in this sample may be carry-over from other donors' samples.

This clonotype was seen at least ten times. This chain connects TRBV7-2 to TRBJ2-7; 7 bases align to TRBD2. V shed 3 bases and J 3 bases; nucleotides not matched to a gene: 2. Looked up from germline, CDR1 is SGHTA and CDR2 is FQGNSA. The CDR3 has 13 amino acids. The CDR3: CASSLWDYYEQYV. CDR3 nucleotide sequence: TGTGCCAGCAGCTTGTGGGACTACTACGAGCAGTACGTC.

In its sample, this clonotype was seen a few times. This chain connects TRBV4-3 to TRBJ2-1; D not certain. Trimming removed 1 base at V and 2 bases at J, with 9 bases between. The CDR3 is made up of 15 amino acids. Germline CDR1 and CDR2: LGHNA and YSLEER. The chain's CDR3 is CASSQVPLTYNEQFF. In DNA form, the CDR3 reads TGCGCCAGCAGCCAAGTTCCGTTGACCTACAATGAGCAGTTCTTC.

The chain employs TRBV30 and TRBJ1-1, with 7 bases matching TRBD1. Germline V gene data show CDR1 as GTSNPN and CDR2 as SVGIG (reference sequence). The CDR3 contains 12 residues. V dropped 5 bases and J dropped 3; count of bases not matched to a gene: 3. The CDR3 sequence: CAWDRDYTEAFF. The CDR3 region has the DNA TGTGCCTGGGACAGGGACTACACTGAAGCTTTCTTT.

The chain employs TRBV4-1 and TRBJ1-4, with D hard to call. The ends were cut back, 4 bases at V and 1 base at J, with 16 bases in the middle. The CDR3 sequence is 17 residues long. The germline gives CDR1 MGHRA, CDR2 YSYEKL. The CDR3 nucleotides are TGCGCCAGCAGCCCTTTGTCGCTTGATGAAACTAATGAAAAACTGTTTTTT. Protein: CASSPLSLDETNEKLFF.

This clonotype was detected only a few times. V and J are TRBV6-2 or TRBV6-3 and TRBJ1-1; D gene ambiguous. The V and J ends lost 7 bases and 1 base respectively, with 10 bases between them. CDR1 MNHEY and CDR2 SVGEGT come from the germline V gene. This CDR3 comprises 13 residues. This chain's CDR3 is CASTRDGNTEAFF. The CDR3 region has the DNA TGTGCCAGCACCCGAGACGGGAACACTGAAGCTTTCTTT.

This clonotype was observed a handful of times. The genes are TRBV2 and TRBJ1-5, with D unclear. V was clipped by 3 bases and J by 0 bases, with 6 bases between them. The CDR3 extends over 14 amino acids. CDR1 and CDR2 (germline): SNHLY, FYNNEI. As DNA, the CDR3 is TGTGCCAGCAGTGACGGATTTAGCAATCAGCCCCAGCATTTT. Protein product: CASSDGFSNQPQHF.

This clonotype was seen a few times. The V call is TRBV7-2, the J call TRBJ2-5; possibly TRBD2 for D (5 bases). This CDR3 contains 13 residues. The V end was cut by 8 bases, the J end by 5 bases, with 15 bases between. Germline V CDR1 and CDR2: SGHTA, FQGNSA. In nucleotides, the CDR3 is TGTGCCAGCCGTGGGCAGACGGGGGAGACCCAGTACTTC. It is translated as CASRGQTGETQYF.

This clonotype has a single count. CDR3 in amino acids: CASSFRGDEKLFF. CDR3 bases: TGTGCCAGCAGTTTCAGGGGCGATGAAAAACTGTTTTTT. The chain joins TRBV12-3 or TRBV12-4 to TRBJ1-4, with D possibly matching TRBD1 (6 bases). The CDR3 sequence is 13 residues long. Trimming cost V 3 bases and J 6 bases, with 8 bases left between them.

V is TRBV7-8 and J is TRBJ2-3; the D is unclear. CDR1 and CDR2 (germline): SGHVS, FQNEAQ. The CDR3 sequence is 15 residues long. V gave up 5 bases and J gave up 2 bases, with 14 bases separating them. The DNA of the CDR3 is TGTGCCAGCAGCCGCAGTAATACGGACACAGATACGCAGTATTTT. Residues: CASSRSNTDTDTQYF. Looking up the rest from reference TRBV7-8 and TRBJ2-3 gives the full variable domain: GAGVSQSPRYKVAKRGQDVALRCDPISGHVSLFWYQQALGQGPEFLTYFQNEAQLDKSGLPSDRFFAERPEGSVSTLKIQRTQQEDSAVYLCASSRSNTDTDTQYFGPGTRLTVL.

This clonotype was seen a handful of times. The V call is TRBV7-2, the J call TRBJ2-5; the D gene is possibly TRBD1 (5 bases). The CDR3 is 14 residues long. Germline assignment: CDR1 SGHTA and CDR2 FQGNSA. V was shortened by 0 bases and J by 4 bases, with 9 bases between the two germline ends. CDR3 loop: CASSLATRAETQYF. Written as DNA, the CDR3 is TGTGCCAGCAGCTTAGCCACCAGGGCAGAGACCCAGTACTTC.

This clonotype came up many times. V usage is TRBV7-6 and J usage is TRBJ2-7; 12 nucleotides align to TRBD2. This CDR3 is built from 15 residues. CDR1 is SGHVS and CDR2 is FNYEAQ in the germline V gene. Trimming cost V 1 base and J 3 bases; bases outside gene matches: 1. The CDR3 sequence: CASSLGLAGVYEQYF. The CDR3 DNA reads TGTGCCAGCAGCTTAGGACTAGCGGGAGTCTACGAGCAGTACTTC.

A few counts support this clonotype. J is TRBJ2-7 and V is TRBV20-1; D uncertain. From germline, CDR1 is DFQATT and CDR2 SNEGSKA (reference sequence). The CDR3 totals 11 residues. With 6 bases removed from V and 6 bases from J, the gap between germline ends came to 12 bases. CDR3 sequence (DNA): TGCAGTGCGGGTCCGACCGGCGAGCAGTACTTC. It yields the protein CSAGPTGEQYF.

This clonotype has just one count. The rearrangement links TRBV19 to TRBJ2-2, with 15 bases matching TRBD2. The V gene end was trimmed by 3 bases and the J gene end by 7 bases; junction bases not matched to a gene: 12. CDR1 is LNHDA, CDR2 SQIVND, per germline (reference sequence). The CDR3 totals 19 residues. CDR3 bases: TGTGCCAGTAGTATCGGACTAGCGGGAGGGGGCACGTTCTTCGGGGAGCTGTTTTTT. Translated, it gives CASSIGLAGGGTFFGELFF.

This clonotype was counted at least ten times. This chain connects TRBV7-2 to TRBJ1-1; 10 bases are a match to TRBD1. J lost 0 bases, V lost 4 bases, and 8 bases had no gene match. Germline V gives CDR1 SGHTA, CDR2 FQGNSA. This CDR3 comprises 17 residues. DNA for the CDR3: TGTGCCAGCAGCTCGCGGGACAGGGGATCCCTGAACACTGAAGCTTTCTTT. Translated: CASSSRDRGSLNTEAFF.

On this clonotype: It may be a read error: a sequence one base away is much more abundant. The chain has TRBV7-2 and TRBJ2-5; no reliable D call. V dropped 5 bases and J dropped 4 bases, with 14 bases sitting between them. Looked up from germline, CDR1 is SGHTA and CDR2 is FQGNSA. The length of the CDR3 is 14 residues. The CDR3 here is CASSQNGLGETQYF. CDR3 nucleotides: TGTGCCAGCAGCCAAAATGGCCTGGGAGAGACCCAGTACTTC. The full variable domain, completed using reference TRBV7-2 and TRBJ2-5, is GAGVSQSPSNKVTEKGKDVELRCDPISGHTALYWYRQSLGQGLEFLIYFQGNSAPDKSGLPSDRFSAERTGGSVSTLTIQRTQQEDSAVYLCASSQNGLGETQYFGPGTRLLVL.

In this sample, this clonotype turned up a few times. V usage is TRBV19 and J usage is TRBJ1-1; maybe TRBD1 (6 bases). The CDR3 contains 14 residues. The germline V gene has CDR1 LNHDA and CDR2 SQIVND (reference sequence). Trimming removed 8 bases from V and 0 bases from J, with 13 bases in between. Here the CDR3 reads CASSHRVMNTEAFF. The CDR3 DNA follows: TGTGCCAGTTCCCACAGGGTGATGAACACTGAAGCTTTCTTT.

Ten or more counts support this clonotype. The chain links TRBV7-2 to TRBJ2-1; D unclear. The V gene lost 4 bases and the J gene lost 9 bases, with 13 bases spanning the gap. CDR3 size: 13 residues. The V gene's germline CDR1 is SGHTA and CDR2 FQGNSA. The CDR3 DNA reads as TGTGCCAGCAGCTCTCAAGGGCGGACTGAGCAGTTCTTC. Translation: CASSSQGRTEQFF.

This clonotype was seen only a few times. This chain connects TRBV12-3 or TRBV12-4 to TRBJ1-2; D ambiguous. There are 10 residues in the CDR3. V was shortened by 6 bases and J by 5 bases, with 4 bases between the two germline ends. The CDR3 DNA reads TGTGCCAGCAGCTCTTATGGCTACACCTTC. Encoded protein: CASSSYGYTF.

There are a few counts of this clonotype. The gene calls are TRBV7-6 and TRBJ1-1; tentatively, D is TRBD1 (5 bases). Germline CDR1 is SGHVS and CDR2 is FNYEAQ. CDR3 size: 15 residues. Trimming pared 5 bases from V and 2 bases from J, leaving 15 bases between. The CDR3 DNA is TGTGCCAGCAGCCCCCGAGGGGCCGTAAACACTGAAGCTTTCTTT. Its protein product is CASSPRGAVNTEAFF.

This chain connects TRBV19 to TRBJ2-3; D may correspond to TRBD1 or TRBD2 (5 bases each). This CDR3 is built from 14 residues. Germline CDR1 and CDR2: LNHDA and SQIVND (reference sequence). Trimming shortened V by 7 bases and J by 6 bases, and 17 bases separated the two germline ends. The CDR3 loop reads CASTLRGRSDTQYF. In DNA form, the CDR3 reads TGTGCCAGTACTCTCCGGGGACGGTCCGATACGCAGTATTTT.

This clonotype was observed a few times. The DNA for the CDR3 is TGTGCCAGCAGCTCGGGACAGCTTGAGCAGTTCTTC. Protein product: CASSSGQLEQFF. The rearrangement links TRBV7-9 to TRBJ2-1, with 7 bases that match TRBD1. Germline values: CDR1 SEHNR, CDR2 FQNEAQ (reference sequence). J lost 9 bases, V lost 4 bases, and 3 bases had no gene match. There are 12 residues in the CDR3.

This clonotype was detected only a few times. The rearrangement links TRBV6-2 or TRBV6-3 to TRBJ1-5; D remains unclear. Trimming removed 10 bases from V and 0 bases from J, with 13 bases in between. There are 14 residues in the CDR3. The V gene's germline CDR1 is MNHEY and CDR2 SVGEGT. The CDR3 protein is CATRTEYSNQPQHF. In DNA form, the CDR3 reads TGTGCCACCCGTACAGAATATAGCAATCAGCCCCAGCATTTT.

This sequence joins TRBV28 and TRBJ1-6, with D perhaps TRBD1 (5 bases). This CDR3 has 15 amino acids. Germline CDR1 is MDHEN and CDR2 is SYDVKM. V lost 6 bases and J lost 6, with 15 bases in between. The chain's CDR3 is CASRPKTGPNSPLHF. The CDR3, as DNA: TGTGCCAGCAGACCCAAGACGGGACCTAATTCACCCCTCCACTTT.

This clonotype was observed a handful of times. In nucleotides, the CDR3 is TGTGCCAGCAGCCCCTCCGGGACAGGGCGGGCTGAAAAACTGTTTTTT. Translating it yields CASSPSGTGRAEKLFF. The J gene is TRBJ1-4, the V gene TRBV11-2; 9 nucleotides agree with TRBD1. The V gene's germline CDR1 is SGHAT and CDR2 FQNNGV. There are 16 residues in the CDR3. Unmatched junction bases numbered 11, after V lost 5 bases and J lost 7 bases. Using reference TRBV11-2 and TRBJ1-4 for the parts outside the CDR3, the full variable domain is EAGVAQSPRYKIIEKRQSVAFWCNPISGHATLYWYQQILGQGPKLLIQFQNNGVVDDSQLPKDRFSAERLKGVDSTLKIQPAKLEDSAVYLCASSPSGTGRAEKLFFGSGTQLSVL.

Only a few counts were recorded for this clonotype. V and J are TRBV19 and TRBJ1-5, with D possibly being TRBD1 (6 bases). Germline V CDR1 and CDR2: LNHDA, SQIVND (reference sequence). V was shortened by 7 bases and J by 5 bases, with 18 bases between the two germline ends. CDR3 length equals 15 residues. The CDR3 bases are TGTGCCAGTACCCCCGTAACAGGGTCCGATCAGCCCCAGCATTTT. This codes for CASTPVTGSDQPQHF.

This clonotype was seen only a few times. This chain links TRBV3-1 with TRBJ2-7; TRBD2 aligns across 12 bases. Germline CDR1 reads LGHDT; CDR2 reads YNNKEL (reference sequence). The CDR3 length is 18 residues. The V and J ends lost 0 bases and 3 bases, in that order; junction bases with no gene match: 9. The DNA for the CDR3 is TGTGCCAGCAGCCAAGATGAGCGACTAGCGGGAGTTCGCTACGAGCAGTACTTC. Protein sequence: CASSQDERLAGVRYEQYF.

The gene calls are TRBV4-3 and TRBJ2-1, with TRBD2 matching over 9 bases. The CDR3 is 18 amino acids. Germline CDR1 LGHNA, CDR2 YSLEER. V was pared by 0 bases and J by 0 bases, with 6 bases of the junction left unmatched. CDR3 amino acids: CASSQDMISGGSYNEQFF. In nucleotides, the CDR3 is TGCGCCAGCAGCCAAGATATGATTAGCGGGGGCTCCTACAATGAGCAGTTCTTC.

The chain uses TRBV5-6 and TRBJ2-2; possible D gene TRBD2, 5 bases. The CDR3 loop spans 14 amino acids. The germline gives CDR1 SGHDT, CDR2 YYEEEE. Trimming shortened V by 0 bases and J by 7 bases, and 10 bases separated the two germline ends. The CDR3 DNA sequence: TGTGCCAGCAGCTTGGGGAGGTCGAGCGGGGAGCTGTTTTTT. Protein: CASSLGRSSGELFF.

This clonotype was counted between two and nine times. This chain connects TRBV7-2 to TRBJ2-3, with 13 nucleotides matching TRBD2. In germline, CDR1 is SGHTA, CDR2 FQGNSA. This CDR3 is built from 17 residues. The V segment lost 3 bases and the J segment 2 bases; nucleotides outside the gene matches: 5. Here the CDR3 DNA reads TGTGCCAGCAGCTTGGGACTAGCGGGAAGACTCACAGATACGCAGTATTTT. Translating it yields CASSLGLAGRLTDTQYF. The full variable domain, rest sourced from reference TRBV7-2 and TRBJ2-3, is GAGVSQSPSNKVTEKGKDVELRCDPISGHTALYWYRQSLGQGLEFLIYFQGNSAPDKSGLPSDRFSAERTGGSVSTLTIQRTQQEDSAVYLCASSLGLAGRLTDTQYFGPGTRLTVL.

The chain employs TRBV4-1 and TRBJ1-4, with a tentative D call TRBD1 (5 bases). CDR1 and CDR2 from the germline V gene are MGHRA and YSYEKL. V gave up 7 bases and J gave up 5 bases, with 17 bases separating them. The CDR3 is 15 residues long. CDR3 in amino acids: CASIKTGTANEKLFF. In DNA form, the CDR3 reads TGCGCCAGCATTAAGACCGGGACGGCAAATGAAAAACTGTTTTTT.